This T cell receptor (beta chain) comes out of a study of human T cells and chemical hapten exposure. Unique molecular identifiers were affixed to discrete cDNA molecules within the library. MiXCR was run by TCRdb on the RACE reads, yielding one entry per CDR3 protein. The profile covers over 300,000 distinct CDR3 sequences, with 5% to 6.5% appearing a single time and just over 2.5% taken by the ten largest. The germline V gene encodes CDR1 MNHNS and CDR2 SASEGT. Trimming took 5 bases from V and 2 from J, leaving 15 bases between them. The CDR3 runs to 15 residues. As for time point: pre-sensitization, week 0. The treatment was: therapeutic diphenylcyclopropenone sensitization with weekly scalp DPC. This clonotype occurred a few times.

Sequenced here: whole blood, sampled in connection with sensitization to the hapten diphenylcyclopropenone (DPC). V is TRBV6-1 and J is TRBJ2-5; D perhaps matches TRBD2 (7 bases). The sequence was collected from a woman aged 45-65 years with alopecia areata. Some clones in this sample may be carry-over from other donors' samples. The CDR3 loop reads CASSPRGGGQETQYF. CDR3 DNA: TGTGCCAGCAGTCCCCGAGGGGGAGGGCAAGAGACCCAGTACTTC.